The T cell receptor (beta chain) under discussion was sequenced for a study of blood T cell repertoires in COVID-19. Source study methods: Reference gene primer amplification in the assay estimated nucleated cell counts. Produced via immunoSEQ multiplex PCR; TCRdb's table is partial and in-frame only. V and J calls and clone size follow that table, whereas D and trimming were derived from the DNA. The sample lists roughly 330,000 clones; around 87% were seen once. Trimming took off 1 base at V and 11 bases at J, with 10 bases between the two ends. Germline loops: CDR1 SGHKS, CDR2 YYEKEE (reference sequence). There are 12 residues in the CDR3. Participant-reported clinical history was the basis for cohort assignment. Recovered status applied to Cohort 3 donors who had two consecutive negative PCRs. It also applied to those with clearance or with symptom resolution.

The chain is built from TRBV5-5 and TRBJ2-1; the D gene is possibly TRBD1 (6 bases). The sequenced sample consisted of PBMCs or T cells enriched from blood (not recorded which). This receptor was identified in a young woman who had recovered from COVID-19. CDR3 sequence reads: CASSLLRDKQFF. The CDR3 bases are TGTGCCAGCAGCTTGCTCCGGGACAAGCAGTTCTTC.